The 7 T cell receptor beta chains below were found in one sample sequenced in a study of cytomegalovirus exposure and HLA in healthy donors. 60 Vbeta and 13 Jbeta primers were used in PCR. Sequenced by immunoSEQ multiplex PCR; TCRdb stores in-frame clones only, minus some. The sample contains about 120,000 clones, 75% to 80% of which appear only once. Material: PBMCs. Receptors were obtained from a woman in her 40s in good health and CMV-seropositive.

V gene TRBV6-1 combines with J gene TRBJ1-5; D is undetermined. Per germline, CDR1 MNHNS and CDR2 SASEGT. Trimming shortened V by 6 bases and J by 6 bases, and 9 bases separated the two germline ends. The CDR3 is made up of 12 amino acids. CDR3 nucleotides: TGTGCCAGCAGGGGCCCCGGTCAGCCCCAGCATTTT. Protein product: CASRGPGQPQHF.

This clone was seen only a few times. The rearrangement joins TRBV9 to TRBJ2-5; D is perhaps TRBD2 (6 bases). The germline V gene encodes CDR1 SGDLS and CDR2 YYNGEE. Trimming took 2 bases from V and 0 from J, leaving 11 bases between them. The CDR3 length is 15 residues. CDR3 coding DNA: TGTGCCAGCAGCGTGAATAGCGGAGACCAAGAGACCCAGTACTTC. Amino acids: CASSVNSGDQETQYF.

The V gene is TRBV19, the J gene TRBJ2-7; D not resolved. Looked up from germline, CDR1 is LNHDA and CDR2 is SQIVND (reference sequence). V was cut by 5 bases and J by 1 base, with 15 bases left in between. The CDR3 contains 15 residues. The DNA for the CDR3 is TGTGCCAGTAGTGTCACTCTAGTCACATCCTACGAGCAGTACTTC. As protein: CASSVTLVTSYEQYF.

This clone was detected once. The V gene is TRBV7-9, the J gene TRBJ1-2, with no clear D. V lost 6 bases to trimming and J lost 2 bases, with 13 bases between them. This CDR3 contains 14 residues. CDR1 is SEHNR and CDR2 is FQNEAQ in the germline V gene (reference sequence). DNA of the CDR3: TGTGCCAGCAGTCTTCGACAAACCAACTATGGCTACACCTTC. Translating gives CASSLRQTNYGYTF.

The chain employs TRBV7-2 and TRBJ2-1; 9 bases match TRBD2. CDR1 is SGHTA and CDR2 is FQGNSA in the germline V gene. J was trimmed by 12 bases and V by 1 base; bases with no gene match: 7. CDR3 length: 14 amino acids. This CDR3 is CASSLGGGGARQFF. The CDR3 DNA is TGTGCCAGCAGCTTAGGAGGCGGGGGGGCCAGGCAGTTCTTC.

The V gene is TRBV5-1, the J gene TRBJ2-1; the match to TRBD1 covers 9 bases. This CDR3 comprises 15 residues. J lost 4 bases, V lost 4 bases, and 6 bases had no gene match. CDR1 is SGHRS, CDR2 YFSETQ, per germline. The CDR3 spells CASSVPGQGYNEQFF. CDR3 nucleotides: TGCGCCAGCAGCGTACCGGGACAGGGATACAATGAGCAGTTCTTC.

The sample holds one count of this clone. The chain combines TRBV2 with TRBJ1-5; 9 bases are shared with TRBD1. The junction had 4 bases not matched to a gene; V was cut back by 4 bases and J by 6 bases. Looked up from germline, CDR1 is SNHLY and CDR2 is FYNNEI. This CDR3 is 14 amino acids long. In DNA form, the CDR3 reads TGTGCCAGCAGTGCTCGGACAGGGGCTCAGCCCCAGCATTTT. It yields the protein CASSARTGAQPQHF.